Listed below are T cell receptor beta chains from one sample, sequenced in a study of cytomegalovirus exposure and HLA in healthy donors. Measured with immunoSEQ multiplex PCR; TCRdb has only the in-frame clones, and not every one. The repertoire holds some 120,000 clones, roughly 68% seen once, with just over 8.5% in the top ten. Sequenced sample: PBMCs. The source is a man aged 25 to 40 in good health and CMV-seropositive. Both conserved end residues are part of each CDR3. The D gene is left open where the match is weak. The size field is filled for only some rows; it gives once, few, many or a size class.

J gene | D gene | clone size | V gene | CDR3 protein | CDR3 DNA
TRBJ1-1 | . | . | TRBV7-2 | CASSSPHSNTEAFF | TGTGCCAGCAGCTCCCCACATTCCAACACTGAAGCTTTCTTT
TRBJ2-1 | TRBD2 | few | TRBV10-3 | CAISTPGLAGYNEQFF | TGTGCCATCAGTACCCCGGGACTAGCGGGCTACAATGAGCAGTTCTTC
TRBJ2-2 | TRBD2 | . | TRBV2 | CASSEGGGGIGELFF | TGTGCCAGCAGTGAAGGCGGGGGGGGTATCGGGGAGCTGTTTTTT
TRBJ2-2 | . | . | TRBV18 | CASSPPGVNTGELFF | TGTGCCAGCTCACCACCGGGAGTTAACACCGGGGAGCTGTTTTTT
TRBJ1-1 | . | . | TRBV5-6 | CASSLDTGMNTEAFF | TGTGCCAGCAGCTTGGATACAGGGATGAACACTGAAGCTTTCTTT
TRBJ1-2 | . | . | TRBV30 | CAWSGGRASPWKNTF | TGTGCCTGGAGTGGGGGCAGAGCCTCCCCTTGGAAAAACACCTTC
TRBJ2-2 | . | few | TRBV19 | CASTSGHTTGELFF | TGTGCCAGTACCTCGGGACATACCACCGGGGAGCTGTTTTTT
TRBJ2-7 | TRBD2 | . | TRBV2 | CASWGLAGGGSYF | TGTGCCAGCTGGGGACTAGCGGGGGGGGGAAGCTACTTC
TRBJ2-3 | TRBD2 | . | TRBV5-1 | CASSLDGLAGVDTQYF | TGCGCCAGCAGCCTCGACGGACTAGCGGGGGTGGATACGCAGTATTTT
TRBJ1-1 | . | . | TRBV6-1 | CASSEAADNTEAFF | TGTGCCAGCAGTGAGGCCGCAGATAACACTGAAGCTTTCTTT
TRBJ2-3 | TRBD1 | few | TRBV5-1 | CASSLPAGGPPADTQYF | TGCGCCAGCAGCTTACCCGCAGGGGGCCCCCCCGCAGATACGCAGTATTTT
TRBJ2-5 | . | . | TRBV5-4 | CASSESGGQTQYF | TGTGCCAGCAGCGAGAGCGGTGGCCAGACCCAGTACTTC
TRBJ1-4 | TRBD1 | . | TRBV9 | CASSERTGVPEKLFF | TGTGCCAGCAGCGAAAGGACAGGGGTTCCTGAAAAACTGTTTTTT
TRBJ1-1 | TRBD1 | . | TRBV28 | CASSNPGGEDTEAFF | TGTGCCAGCAGCAATCCAGGGGGCGAGGACACTGAAGCTTTCTTT
TRBJ1-6 | . | . | TRBV7-9 | CASSQAADNSPLHF | TGTGCCAGCAGCCAGGCCGCAGACAATTCACCCCTCCACTTT
TRBJ1-3 | TRBD1 | . | TRBV13 | CASSPGQGRNTIYF | TGTGCCAGCAGCCCAGGACAGGGGAGAAACACCATATATTTT
TRBJ2-7 | . | few | TRBV5-8 | CAARTPGSYEQYF | TGTGCCGCAAGGACCCCGGGGTCCTACGAGCAGTACTTC
TRBJ2-2 | . | few | TRBV30 | CAWRLRGAGGTGELFF | TGTGCCTGGAGACTAAGGGGGGCAGGGGGCACCGGGGAGCTGTTTTTT
TRBJ2-7 | TRBD1 | . | TRBV30 | CALDRGNYEQYF | TGTGCCTTGGACAGGGGAAACTACGAGCAGTACTTC
TRBJ2-2 | TRBD2 | . | TRBV27 | CASLAGAGELFF | TGTGCCAGCCTAGCGGGAGCCGGGGAGCTGTTTTTT
TRBJ1-2 | . | . | TRBV30 | CAWSRDSNYGYTF | TGTGCCTGGAGTCGGGATTCTAACTATGGCTACACCTTC
TRBJ2-3 | . | . | TRBV27 | CASSSASTDTQYF | TGTGCCAGCAGTTCCGCGAGCACAGATACGCAGTATTTT
TRBJ2-1 | . | once | TRBV7-2 | CASSFRDYTHNEQFF | TGTGCCAGCAGCTTTAGAGACTACACGCACAATGAGCAGTTCTTC
TRBJ2-5 | . | few | TRBV28 | CASGHTPQYF | TGTGCCAGTGGGCACACCCCCCAGTACTTC
TRBJ1-4 | . | few | TRBV14 | CASSQDLTGANEKLFF | TGTGCCAGCAGCCAAGATCTGACGGGGGCTAATGAAAAACTGTTTTTT
TRBJ2-5 | TRBD2 | . | TRBV9 | CASSVGTSGGPPQETQYF | TGTGCCAGCAGCGTGGGCACTAGCGGGGGGCCACCGCAGGAGACCCAGTACTTC
TRBJ1-2 | . | . | TRBV25-1 | CASSERSGPSYTF | TGTGCCAGCAGTGAAAGGTCAGGGCCAAGCTACACCTTC
TRBJ1-5 | . | few | TRBV7-6 | CASSYRQGRGQPQHF | TGTGCCAGCAGCTACCGGCAGGGGAGAGGACAGCCCCAGCATTTT
TRBJ2-2 | . | . | TRBV5-1 | CASSLEGRSNTGELFF | TGCGCCAGCAGCTTGGAAGGGAGATCGAACACCGGGGAGCTGTTTTTT
TRBJ2-7 | TRBD2 | few | TRBV7-9 | CASSLKRGGSSYEQYF | TGTGCCAGCAGCTTAAAGCGGGGGGGTAGCTCCTACGAGCAGTACTTC
TRBJ1-5 | . | . | TRBV6-5 | CASSFPRRGNQPQHF | TGTGCCAGCAGTTTCCCCCGCAGGGGCAATCAGCCCCAGCATTTT
TRBJ2-3 | . | . | TRBV28 | CASSLAGSTYTQYF | TGTGCCAGCAGTTTGGCAGGAAGCACATATACGCAGTATTTT
TRBJ2-7 | TRBD1 | . | TRBV25-1 | CASSSGTGIYEQYF | TGTGCCAGCAGTTCCGGGACAGGGATCTACGAGCAGTACTTC
TRBJ2-5 | . | . | TRBV2 | CASSEQEETQYF | TGTGCCAGCAGTGAACAGGAAGAGACCCAGTACTTC
TRBJ2-5 | TRBD1 | . | TRBV11-2 | CASNPTPGQGIQYF | TGTGCCAGCAACCCAACTCCGGGACAGGGGATCCAGTACTTC
TRBJ2-5 | . | . | TRBV5-1 | CASSLAGTGGGQETQYF | TGCGCCAGCAGCTTGGCCGGAACAGGGGGGGGACAAGAGACCCAGTACTTC
TRBJ2-1 | . | . | TRBV11-3 | CASSQSRNEQFF | TGTGCCAGCAGCCAGTCCCGCAATGAGCAGTTCTTC
TRBJ2-5 | TRBD2 | . | TRBV7-2 | CASSKVAGVQETQYF | TGTGCCAGCAGCAAAGTAGCGGGGGTACAAGAGACCCAGTACTTC
TRBJ2-5 | TRBD2 | . | TRBV6-5 | CASRSPSGEETQYF | TGTGCCAGCCGCTCCCCTAGCGGGGAAGAGACCCAGTACTTC
TRBJ1-2 | . | . | TRBV19 | CASKRENKVTDYGYTF | TGTGCCAGTAAGCGGGAAAACAAGGTAACGGACTATGGCTACACCTTC
TRBJ2-1 | TRBD1 | . | TRBV29-1 | CSVPSQGATYNEQFF | TGCAGTGTTCCTAGCCAGGGGGCAACCTACAATGAGCAGTTCTTC